The present entry profiles one T cell receptor beta chain with its context. This sample stems from a study of T cells after yellow fever vaccination. As for the study in general: Some fractions had low cell numbers, and these were prepared with SMART-Seq v4 Ultra Low Input.

This CDR3 spans 17 amino acids. V was trimmed by 0 bases and J by 1 base, leaving 16 bases between them. Germline CDR1 SGHRS, CDR2 YFSETQ. TCRdb passed the 5' RACE reads through MiXCR, listing each CDR3 protein once. This sample carries under 400,000 distinct CDR3 sequences, approximately 13% of them seen once, and the ten largest clones take 2.5% to 4%. This TCR was sampled from a man between 18 and 29 years old who received the YFV17D yellow fever vaccine. The rearrangement joins TRBV5-1 to TRBJ1-1, with D perhaps TRBD1 (5 bases). The specimen comprised CD4+ T cells sorted from PBMCs, sampled 15 days after the yellow fever booster vaccination. The CDR3: CASSLVGLGHGNTEAFF. The CDR3 DNA follows: TGCGCCAGCAGCTTGGTCGGTCTGGGGCACGGGAACACTGAAGCTTTCTTT. Filled out from reference TRBV5-1 and TRBJ1-1, the complete variable domain reads KAGVTQTPRYLIKTRGQQVTLSCSPISGHRSVSWYQQTPGQGLQFLFEYFSETQRNKGNFPGRFSGRQFSNSRSEMNVSTLELGDSALYLCASSLVGLGHGNTEAFFGQGTRLTVV.